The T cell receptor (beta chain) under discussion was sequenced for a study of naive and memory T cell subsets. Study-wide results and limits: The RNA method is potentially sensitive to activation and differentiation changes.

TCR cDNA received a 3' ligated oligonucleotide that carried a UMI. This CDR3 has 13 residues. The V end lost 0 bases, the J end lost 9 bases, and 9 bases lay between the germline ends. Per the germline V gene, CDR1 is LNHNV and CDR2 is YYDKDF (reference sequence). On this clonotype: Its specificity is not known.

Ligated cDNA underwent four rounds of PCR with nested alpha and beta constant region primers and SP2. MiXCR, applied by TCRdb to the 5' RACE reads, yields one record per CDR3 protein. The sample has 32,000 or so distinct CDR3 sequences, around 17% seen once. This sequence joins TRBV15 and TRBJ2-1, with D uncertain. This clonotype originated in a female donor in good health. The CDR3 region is CATSRDGRSEQFF. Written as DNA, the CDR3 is TGTGCCACCAGCAGAGACGGTAGAAGTGAGCAGTTCTTC.